These 4 T cell receptor beta chains were all obtained from the same sample, sequenced in a study of T-cell reconstitution after alpha-beta-depleted transplantation in children (dated by TCRdb to 2016 to 2017). This specimen's treatment or condition label, per the study, means: allogeneic hematopoietic cell transplantation with graft depleted of TCRalphabeta T cells and CD19 B cells. The receptor library was made with PCR. Sequencing instrument: Illumina HiSeq 2500. To normalize quantification of the TCRbeta repertoire, the TCR libraries were built with molecular barcoding that relied on unique molecular identifiers. Using fastp at Q25 and MiXCR, TCRdb reprocessed the public reads and kept productive beta chains. Identical CDR3 protein sequences are pooled into one entry, listed with their most common genes and DNA. For this sample the table gives 530,000 or so distinct CDR3 sequences, of which over 20% were detected only once. The ten top clones hold under 45% of the sample.

The specimen comprised PBMCs, sampled before TCRalphabeta/CD19-depleted stem cell transplant. Receptors were obtained from a boy younger than two with Wiskott-Aldrich syndrome, due to receive a stem cell transplant.

This clonotype was counted a few times. The chain carries TRBV12-3 or TRBV12-4 and TRBJ2-4; TRBD2 matches at 11 bases. V lost 5 bases to trimming and J lost 10 bases; unmatched junction nucleotides: 7. CDR3 length: 14 residues. The CDR3 bases are TGTGCCAGCAGTCCCCAGGGACTAGCGGCAATTCAGTACTTC. It yields the protein CASSPQGLAAIQYF.

The chain is built from TRBV20-1 and TRBJ2-1; 10 bases line up with TRBD2. With V trimmed by 4 bases and J by 2 bases, 11 bases remained unmatched. Germline values: CDR1 DFQATT, CDR2 SNEGSKA (reference sequence). The CDR3 is 17 amino acids. In nucleotides, the CDR3 is TGCAGTGCTACCAACCTAGCGGGAGAGTTCCCCTACAATGAGCAGTTCTTC. This translates into CSATNLAGEFPYNEQFF.

V and J are TRBV11-2 and TRBJ2-7, with 8 bases that match TRBD1. Looked up from germline, CDR1 is SGHAT and CDR2 is FQNNGV. The CDR3 consists of 18 residues. The trim removed 5 bases at V and 2 bases at J, leaving 17 bases unmatched. In DNA, the CDR3 is TGTGCCAGCAGCCACTTCACCAGGGGGCGAATTGGAGCCTACGAGCAGTACTTC. Protein product: CASSHFTRGRIGAYEQYF.

This clonotype has more than one count but fewer than ten. The CDR3 DNA is TGTGCCAGCGGGCTTTCCGGGACAACAAATCAGCCCCAGCATTTT. The encoded protein is CASGLSGTTNQPQHF. The chain joins TRBV2 to TRBJ1-5, with D maybe TRBD1 (6 bases). CDR1 and CDR2 (germline): SNHLY, FYNNEI. The CDR3 contains 15 residues. Trimming removed 8 bases at V and 4 bases at J, with 18 bases between.